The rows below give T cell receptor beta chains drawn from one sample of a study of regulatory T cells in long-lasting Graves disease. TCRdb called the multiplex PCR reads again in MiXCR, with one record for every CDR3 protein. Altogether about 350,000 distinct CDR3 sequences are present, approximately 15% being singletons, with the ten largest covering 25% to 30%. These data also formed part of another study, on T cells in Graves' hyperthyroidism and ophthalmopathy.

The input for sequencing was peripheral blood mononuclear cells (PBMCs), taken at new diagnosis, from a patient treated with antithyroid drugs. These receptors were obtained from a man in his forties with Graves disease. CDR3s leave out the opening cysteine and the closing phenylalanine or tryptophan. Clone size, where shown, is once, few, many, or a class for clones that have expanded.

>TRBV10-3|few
ATHSVRGAGSYEQY
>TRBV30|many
AWSVGGNQPQH
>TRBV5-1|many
ASSQGQGSYEKLF
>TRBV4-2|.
ASSQEGPGGAGTGELF
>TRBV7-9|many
ASSFGTSGVQETQY
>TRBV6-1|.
AVGLKGQVTDTQY
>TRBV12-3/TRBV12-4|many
ASSLVREGSNQPQH
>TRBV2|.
ASSDGTSGTDTQY
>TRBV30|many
AWSVGQDYGYT
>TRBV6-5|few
ASSSRLGPNSPLH
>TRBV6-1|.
ASGPRSRRGSPLH
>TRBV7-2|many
ASITGNTEAF
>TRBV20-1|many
SARLVQETQY
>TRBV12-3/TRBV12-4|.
ASSLQGWEQY
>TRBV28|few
ASSSSAGDTQY
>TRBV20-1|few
SATGTPYEQY
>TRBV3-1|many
ASSQHLNSPLH
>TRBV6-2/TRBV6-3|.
ASSNQGLSNTGELF
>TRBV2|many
ASSGLANEQY
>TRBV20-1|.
SAGLAGGKYEQY
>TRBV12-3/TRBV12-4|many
ASSLGTPGDTQY
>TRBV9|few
ASSAGGGLLTSKGTGELF
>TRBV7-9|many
ASSSREWETQY
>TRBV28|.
ASSPGGGGGLNTQY
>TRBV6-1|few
ASSEARVGGNTIY
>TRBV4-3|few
ASSHGYGWAYNEQF
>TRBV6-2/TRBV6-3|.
ASSYSRTSGGQEQY
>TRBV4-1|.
ASSHTLRWARQSTGTQY
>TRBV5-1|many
ASSLYTGQEKLF
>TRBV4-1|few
ASSQRDRETEAF
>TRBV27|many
ASSFGSAQETQY
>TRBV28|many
ASSLAPSTEAF
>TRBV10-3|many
AITASREETQY
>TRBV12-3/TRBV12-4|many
ASSLQQVPYNEQF
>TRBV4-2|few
ASSQTSGGLWEQY
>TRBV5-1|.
ASSLGGAGGQF
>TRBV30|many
AWSVLPGHRFDEQY
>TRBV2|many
ASQNRVREKLF
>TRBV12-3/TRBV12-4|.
ASSRLTGVGNTIY
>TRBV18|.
ASSPPRTLNTEAF
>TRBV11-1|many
ASSLRLGANTGELF
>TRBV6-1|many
ASRRAGHRSTDTQY
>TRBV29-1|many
SVGQREGETQY
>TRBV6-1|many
ASSAPGQGSQY
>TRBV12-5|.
ADSVYEQY
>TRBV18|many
ASSPRDSFPEQY
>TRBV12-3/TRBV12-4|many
ASSPTPSNSPLH
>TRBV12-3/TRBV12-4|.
ASSQDRLSYEQY
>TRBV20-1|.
SASGARTSGDNEQF
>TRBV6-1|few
ASSEHGVTEAL
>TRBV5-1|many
ASSLVGLSDTQY